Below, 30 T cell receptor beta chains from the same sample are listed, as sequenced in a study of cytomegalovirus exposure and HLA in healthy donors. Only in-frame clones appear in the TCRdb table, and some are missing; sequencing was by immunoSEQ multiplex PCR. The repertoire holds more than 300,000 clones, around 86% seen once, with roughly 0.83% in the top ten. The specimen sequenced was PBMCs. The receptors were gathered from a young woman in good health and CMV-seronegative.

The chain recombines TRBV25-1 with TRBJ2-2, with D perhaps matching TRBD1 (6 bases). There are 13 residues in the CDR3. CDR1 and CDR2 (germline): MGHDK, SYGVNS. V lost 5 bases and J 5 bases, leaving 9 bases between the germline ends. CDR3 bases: TGTGCCAGCAGTCTTCAGGGGACCGGGGAGCTGTTTTTT. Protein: CASSLQGTGELFF. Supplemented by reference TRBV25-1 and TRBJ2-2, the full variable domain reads EADIYQTPRYLVIGTGKKITLECSQTMGHDKMYWYQQDPGMELHLIHYSYGVNSTEKGDLSSESTVSRIRTEHFPLTLESARPSHTSQYLCASSLQGTGELFFGEGSRLTVL.

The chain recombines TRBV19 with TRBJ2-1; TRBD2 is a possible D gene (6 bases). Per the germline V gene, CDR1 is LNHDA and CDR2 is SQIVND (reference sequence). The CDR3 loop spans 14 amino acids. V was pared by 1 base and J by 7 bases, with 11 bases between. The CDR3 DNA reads TGTGCCAGTAGTATAGTGGGAGGCCGTAATGAGCAGTTCTTC. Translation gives CASSIVGGRNEQFF.

The CDR3 here is CASSLLAGDADTQYF. The CDR3 DNA is TGCGCCAGCAGCCTACTAGCGGGGGATGCAGATACGCAGTATTTT. The chain couples TRBV5-1 to TRBJ2-3; 11 positions agree with TRBD2. The germline CDR1 and CDR2 sequences are SGHRS and YFSETQ. V gave up 4 bases and J gave up 4 bases; unmatched junction bases: 5. CDR3 length: 15 residues.

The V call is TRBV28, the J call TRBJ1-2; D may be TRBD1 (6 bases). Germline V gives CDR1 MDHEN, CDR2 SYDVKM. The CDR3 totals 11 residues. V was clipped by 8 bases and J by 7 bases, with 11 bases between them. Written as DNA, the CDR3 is TGTGCCAGCCGAGAGGGGGTTGGCTACACCTTC. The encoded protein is CASREGVGYTF.

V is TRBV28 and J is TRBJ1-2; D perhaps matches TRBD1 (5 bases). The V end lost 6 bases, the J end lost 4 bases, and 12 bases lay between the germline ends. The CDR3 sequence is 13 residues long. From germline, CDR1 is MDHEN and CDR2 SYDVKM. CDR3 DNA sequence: TGTGCCAGCAGCCCAGGGCCCCGCTATGGCTACACCTTC. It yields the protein CASSPGPRYGYTF.

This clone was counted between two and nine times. CDR3 nucleotide sequence: TGTGCCAGCAGCTTATCAGATCGCGAGCAGTACTTC. It is translated as CASSLSDREQYF. V and J are TRBV11-2 and TRBJ2-7; no clear D gene. CDR3 length: 12 residues. V gave up 2 bases and J gave up 6 bases, with 8 bases separating them. Germline lookup yields CDR1 SGHAT and CDR2 FQNNGV.

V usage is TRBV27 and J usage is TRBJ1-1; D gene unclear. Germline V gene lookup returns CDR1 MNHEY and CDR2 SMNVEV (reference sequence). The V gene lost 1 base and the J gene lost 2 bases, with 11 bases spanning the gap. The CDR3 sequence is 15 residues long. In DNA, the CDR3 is TGTGCCAGCAGTTTATTCGGCGGCCCAAACACTGAAGCTTTCTTT. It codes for CASSLFGGPNTEAFF.

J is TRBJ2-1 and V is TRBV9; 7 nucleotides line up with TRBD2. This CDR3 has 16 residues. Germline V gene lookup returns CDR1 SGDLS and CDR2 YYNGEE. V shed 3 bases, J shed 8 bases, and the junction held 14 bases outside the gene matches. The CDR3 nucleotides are TGTGCCAGCAGCGGACATGGGACTACCCTAACAGATGAGCAGTTCTTC. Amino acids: CASSGHGTTLTDEQFF. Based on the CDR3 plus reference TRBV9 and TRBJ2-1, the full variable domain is DSGVTQTPKHLITATGQRVTLRCSPRSGDLSVYWYQQSLDQGLQFLIQYYNGEERAKGNILERFSAQQFPDLHSELNLSSLELGDSALYFCASSGHGTTLTDEQFFGPGTRLTVL.

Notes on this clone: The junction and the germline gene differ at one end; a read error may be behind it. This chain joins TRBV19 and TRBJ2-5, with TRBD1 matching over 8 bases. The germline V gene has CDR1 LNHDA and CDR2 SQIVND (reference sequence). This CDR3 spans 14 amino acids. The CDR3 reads CASSVDRGMETQYF. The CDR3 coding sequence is TGTGCCAGTAGTGTAGACAGGGGAATGGAGACCCAGTACTTC. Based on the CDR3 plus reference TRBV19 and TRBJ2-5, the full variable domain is DGGITQSPKYLFRKEGQNVTLSCEQNLNHDAMYWYRQDPGQGLRLIYYSQIVNDFQKGDIAEGYSVSREKKESFPLTVTSAQKNPTAFYLCASSVDRGMETQYFGPGTRLLVL.

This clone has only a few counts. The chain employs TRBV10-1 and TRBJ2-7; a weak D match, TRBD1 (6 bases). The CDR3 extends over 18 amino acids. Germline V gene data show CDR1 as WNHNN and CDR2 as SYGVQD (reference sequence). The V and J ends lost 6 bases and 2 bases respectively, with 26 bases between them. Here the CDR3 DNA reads TGCGCCAGCAGGGGAAGTTGGACAGCCCTAAGCTTTCCCTACGAGCAGTACTTC. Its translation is CASRGSWTALSFPYEQYF.

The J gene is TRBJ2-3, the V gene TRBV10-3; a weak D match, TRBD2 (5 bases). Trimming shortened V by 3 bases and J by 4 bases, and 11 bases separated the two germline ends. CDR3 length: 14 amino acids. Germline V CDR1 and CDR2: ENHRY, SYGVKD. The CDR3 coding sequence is TGTGCCATCAGTGATGACGAGGAGGCAGATACGCAGTATTTT. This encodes CAISDDEEADTQYF.

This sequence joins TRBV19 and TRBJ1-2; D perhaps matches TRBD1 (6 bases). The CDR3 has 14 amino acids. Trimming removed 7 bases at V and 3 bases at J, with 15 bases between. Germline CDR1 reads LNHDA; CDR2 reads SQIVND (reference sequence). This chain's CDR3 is CASTKRDTYYGYTF. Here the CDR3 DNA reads TGTGCCAGTACCAAGCGGGACACCTACTATGGCTACACCTTC.

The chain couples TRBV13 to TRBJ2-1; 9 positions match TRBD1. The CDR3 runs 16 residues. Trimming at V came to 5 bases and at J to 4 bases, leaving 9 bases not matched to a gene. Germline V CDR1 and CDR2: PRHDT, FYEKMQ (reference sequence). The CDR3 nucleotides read TGTGCCAGCAGCCGGAAGGGACAGGGCTTTTACAATGAGCAGTTCTTC. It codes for CASSRKGQGFYNEQFF.

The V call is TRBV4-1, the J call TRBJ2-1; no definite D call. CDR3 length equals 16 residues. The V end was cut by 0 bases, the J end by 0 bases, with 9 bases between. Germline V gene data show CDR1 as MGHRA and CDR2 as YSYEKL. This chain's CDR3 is CASSQEGVSSYNEQFF. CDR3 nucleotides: TGCGCCAGCAGCCAAGAAGGAGTCAGCTCCTACAATGAGCAGTTCTTC.

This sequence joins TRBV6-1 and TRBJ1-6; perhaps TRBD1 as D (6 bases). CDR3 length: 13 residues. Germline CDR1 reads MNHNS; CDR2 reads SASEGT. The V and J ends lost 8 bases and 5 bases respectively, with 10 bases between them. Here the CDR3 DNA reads TGTGCCAGCCGGGACAATAATAATTCACCCCTCCACTTT. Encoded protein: CASRDNNNSPLHF.

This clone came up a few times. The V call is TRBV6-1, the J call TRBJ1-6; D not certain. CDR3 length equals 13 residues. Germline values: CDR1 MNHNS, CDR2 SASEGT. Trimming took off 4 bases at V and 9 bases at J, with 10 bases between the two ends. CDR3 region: CASSGSGSSPLHF. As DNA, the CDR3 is TGTGCCAGCAGTGGATCGGGAAGTTCACCCCTCCACTTT.

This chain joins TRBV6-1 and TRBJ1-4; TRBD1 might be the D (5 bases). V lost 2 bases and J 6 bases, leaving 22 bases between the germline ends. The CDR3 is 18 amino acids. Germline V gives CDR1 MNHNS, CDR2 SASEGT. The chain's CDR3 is CASSESRRALYGDEKLFF. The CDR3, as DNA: TGTGCCAGCAGTGAATCTCGCAGGGCACTCTATGGGGATGAAAAACTGTTTTTT.

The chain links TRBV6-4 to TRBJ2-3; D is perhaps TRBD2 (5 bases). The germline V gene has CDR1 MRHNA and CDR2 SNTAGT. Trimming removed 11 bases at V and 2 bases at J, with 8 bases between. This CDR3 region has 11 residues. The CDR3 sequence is CAGRPTDTQYF. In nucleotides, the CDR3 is TGTGCCGGGAGACCCACAGATACGCAGTATTTT.

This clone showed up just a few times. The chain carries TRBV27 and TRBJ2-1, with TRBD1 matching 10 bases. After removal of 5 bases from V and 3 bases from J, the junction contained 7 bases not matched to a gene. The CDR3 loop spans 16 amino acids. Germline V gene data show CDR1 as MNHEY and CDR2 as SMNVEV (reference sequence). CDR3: CASSPRTGGYYNEQFF. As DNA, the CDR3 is TGTGCCAGCAGTCCCCGGACAGGGGGTTACTACAATGAGCAGTTCTTC.

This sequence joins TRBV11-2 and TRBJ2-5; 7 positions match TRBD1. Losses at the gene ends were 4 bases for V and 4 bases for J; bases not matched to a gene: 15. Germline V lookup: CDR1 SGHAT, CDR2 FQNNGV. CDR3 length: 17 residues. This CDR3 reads CASSSGTYERGPETQYF. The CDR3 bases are TGTGCCAGCAGCTCCGGGACATACGAAAGGGGGCCAGAGACCCAGTACTTC.

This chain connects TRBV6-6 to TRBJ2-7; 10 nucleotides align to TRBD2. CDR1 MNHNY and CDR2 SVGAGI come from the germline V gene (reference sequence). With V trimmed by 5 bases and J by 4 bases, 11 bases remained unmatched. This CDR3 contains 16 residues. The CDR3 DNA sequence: TGTGCCAGCAGTCCGACTAGCGGGTTAGAAAAATACGAGCAGTACTTC. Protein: CASSPTSGLEKYEQYF.

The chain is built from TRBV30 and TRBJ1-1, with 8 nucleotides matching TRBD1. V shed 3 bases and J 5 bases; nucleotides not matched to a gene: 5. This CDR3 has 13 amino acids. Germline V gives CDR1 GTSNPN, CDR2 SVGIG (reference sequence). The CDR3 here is CAWSSRGLTEAFF. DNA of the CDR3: TGTGCCTGGAGCTCCAGGGGGCTAACTGAAGCTTTCTTT.

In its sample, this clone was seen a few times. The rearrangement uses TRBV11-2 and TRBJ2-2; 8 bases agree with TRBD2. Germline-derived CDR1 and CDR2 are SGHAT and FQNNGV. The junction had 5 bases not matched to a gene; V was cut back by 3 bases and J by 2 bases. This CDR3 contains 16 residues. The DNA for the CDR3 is TGTGCCAGCAGCTTTACTAGCGGCCCCAACACCGGGGAGCTGTTTTTT. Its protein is CASSFTSGPNTGELFF.

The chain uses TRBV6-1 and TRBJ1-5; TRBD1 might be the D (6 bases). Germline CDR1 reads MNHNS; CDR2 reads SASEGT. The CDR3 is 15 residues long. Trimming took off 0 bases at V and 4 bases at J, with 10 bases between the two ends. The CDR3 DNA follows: TGTGCCAGCAGTGAAGCGCTGAGGGGGAATCAGCCCCAGCATTTT. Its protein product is CASSEALRGNQPQHF.

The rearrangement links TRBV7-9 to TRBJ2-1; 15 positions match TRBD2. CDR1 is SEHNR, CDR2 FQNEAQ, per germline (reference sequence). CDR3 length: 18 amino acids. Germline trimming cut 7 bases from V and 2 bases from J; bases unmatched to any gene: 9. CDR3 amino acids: CASTLGTSGRLTYNEQFF. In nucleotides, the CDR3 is TGTGCCAGCACACTCGGGACTAGCGGGAGGTTAACCTACAATGAGCAGTTCTTC.

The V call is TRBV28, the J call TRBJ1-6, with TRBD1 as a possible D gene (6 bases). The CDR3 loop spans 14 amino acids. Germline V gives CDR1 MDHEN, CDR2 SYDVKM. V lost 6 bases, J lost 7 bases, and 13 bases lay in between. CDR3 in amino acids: CASRQGGENSPLHF. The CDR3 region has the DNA TGTGCCAGCAGACAGGGTGGAGAGAATTCACCCCTCCACTTT.

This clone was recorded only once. The CDR3 loop is CSVEGQSSGGHTDTQYF. CDR3 coding DNA: TGCAGCGTTGAAGGGCAGAGTAGCGGGGGACACACAGATACGCAGTATTTT. The chain links TRBV29-1 to TRBJ2-3; 9 positions agree with TRBD2. J lost 2 bases, V lost 1 base, and 10 bases had no gene match. The germline V gene has CDR1 SQVTM and CDR2 ANQGSEA. This CDR3 is built from 17 residues.

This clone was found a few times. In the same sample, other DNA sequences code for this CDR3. CDR3 residues: CASSPGSSYEQYF. The DNA of the CDR3 is TGTGCCAGCAGTCCGGGGAGCTCCTACGAGCAGTACTTC. This chain uses TRBV27 with TRBJ2-7, with D possibly being TRBD2 (5 bases). The CDR3 covers 13 residues. CDR1 MNHEY and CDR2 SMNVEV come from the germline V gene (reference sequence). The V gene lost 5 bases and the J gene lost 0 bases, with 8 bases spanning the gap.

CDR3 sequence: CASSRRVEAQEKLFF. As DNA, the CDR3 is TGTGCCAGCAGTCGCCGGGTCGAGGCTCAGGAAAAACTGTTTTTT. This chain joins TRBV28 and TRBJ1-4; D is unclear. Germline V gene lookup returns CDR1 MDHEN and CDR2 SYDVKM. The CDR3 totals 15 residues. V lost 5 bases and J lost 8, with 18 bases in between.

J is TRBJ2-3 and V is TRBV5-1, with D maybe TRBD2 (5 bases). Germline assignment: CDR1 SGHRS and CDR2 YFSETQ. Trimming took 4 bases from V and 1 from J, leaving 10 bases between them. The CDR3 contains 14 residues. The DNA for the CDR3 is TGCGCCAGCAGCGGCCATAGCGGCACAGATACGCAGTATTTT. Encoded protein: CASSGHSGTDTQYF.